This T cell receptor beta chain was captured in a study of PD-1 blockade in classical Hodgkin lymphoma. Study-wide findings and caveats: Excluded were patients who started nivolumab under 1 year after ASCT, a group that had lower diversity. Relapsed/refractory patients reportedly had lower baseline diversity than newly diagnosed patients. Baseline diversity resembling that of newly diagnosed patients was seen in complete responders.

The method was immunoSEQ multiplex PCR; TCRdb's version includes in-frame clones alone and lacks a portion of them. Of almost 95,000 clones in the sample, 83% were seen once. Comment on this clone: The antigen is unknown.

Noted time point: cycle 4 day 1 (C4D1), after 5 to 7 weeks of nivolumab. All patients experienced relapse after autologous stem cell transplantation, and brentuximab vedotin exposure was variable. The specimen comprised peripheral blood mononuclear cells (PBMCs), sampled before the fourth cycle of nivolumab. This clonotype was sampled from a human donor with classical Hodgkin lymphoma.

The CDR3 DNA follows: TGCGCCAGCAGCCAAGTAAGATCGGATGAGCAGTTCTTC. It codes for CASSQVRSDEQFF. The chain is built from TRBV4-3 and TRBJ2-1; D unclear. The CDR3 length is 13 residues. V was trimmed by 1 base and J by 8 bases, leaving 9 bases between them. Looked up from germline, CDR1 is LGHNA and CDR2 is YSLEER.